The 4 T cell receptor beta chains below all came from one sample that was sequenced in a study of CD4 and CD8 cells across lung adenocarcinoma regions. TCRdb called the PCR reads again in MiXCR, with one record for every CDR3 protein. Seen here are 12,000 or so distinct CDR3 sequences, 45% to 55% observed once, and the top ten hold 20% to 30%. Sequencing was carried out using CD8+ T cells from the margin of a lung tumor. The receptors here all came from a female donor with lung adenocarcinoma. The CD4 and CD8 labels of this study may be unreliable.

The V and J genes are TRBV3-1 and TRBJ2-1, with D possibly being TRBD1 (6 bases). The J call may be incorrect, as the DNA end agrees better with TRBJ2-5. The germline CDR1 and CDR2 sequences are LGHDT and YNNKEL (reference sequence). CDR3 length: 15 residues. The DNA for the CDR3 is TGTGCCAGCAGCCAAGCCGCGCTGGGGGCAGAGACCCAGTACTTC. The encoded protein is CASSQAALGAETQYF.

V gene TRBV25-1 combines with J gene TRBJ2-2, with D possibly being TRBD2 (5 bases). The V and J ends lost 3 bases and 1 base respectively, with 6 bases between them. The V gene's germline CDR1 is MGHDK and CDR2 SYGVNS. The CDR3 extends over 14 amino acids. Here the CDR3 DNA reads TGTGCCAGCAGTGATCGGGGGAACACCGGGGAGCTGTTTTTT. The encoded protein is CASSDRGNTGELFF.

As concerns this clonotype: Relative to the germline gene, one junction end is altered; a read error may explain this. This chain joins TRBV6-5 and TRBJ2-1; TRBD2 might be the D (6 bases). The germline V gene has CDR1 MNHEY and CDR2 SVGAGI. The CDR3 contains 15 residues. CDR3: CASRFSGASAKELFF. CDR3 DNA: TGTGCCAGCAGATTCTCCGGGGCTAGCGCCAAGGAGCTGTTCTTC.

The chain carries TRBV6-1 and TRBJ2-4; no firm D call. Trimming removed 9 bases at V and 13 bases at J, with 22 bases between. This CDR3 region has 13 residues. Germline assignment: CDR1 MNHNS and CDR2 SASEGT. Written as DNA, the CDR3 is TGTGCCAGGGGGTTGAGAGCCAAAAACAAGCAGTACTTC. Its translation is CARGLRAKNKQYF.